This T cell receptor beta chain emerged from a study of shared clonotypes between healthy human individuals. Study-wide results and limits: The expectation was that sequencing depth would affect clonotype sharing among donors.

Trimming pared 0 bases from V and 0 bases from J, leaving 13 bases between. This CDR3 comprises 17 residues. The V gene's germline CDR1 is SGDLS and CDR2 YYNGEE. On this clone: Its target is not known.

Measured with immunoSEQ multiplex PCR; TCRdb has only the in-frame clones, and not every one. This sample has roughly 500,000 clones, with about three quarters found just once. The source of this sequence is a woman aged 40 to 50 in good health. Some clones in this sample may be carry-over from other donors' samples. The sequencing input was PBMCs. The chain uses TRBV9 and TRBJ1-3; perhaps TRBD1 as D (6 bases). The CDR3, as DNA: TGTGCCAGCAGCGTAGGAGAAGGGGGAACCTCTGGAAACACCATATATTTT. It yields the protein CASSVGEGGTSGNTIYF.